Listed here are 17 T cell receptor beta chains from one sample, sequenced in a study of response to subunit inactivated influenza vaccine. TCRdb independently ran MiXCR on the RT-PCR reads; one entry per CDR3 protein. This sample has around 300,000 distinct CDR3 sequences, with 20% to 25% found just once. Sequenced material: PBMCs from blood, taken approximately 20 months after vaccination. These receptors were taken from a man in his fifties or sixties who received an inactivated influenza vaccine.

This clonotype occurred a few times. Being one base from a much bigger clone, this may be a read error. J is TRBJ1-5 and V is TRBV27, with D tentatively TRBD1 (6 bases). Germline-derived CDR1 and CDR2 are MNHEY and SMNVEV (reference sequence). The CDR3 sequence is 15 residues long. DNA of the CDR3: TGTGCCAGCAGCCCAATCCGGGGGGACAATCAGGCCCAGCATTTT. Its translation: CASSPIRGDNQAQHF.

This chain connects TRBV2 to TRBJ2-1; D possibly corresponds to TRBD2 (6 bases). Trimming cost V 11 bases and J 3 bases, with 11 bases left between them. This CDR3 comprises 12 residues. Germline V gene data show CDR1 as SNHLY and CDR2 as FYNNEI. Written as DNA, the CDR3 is TGTGCCGCGGGGCCGGGCTACAATGAGCAGTTCTTC. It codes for CAAGPGYNEQFF. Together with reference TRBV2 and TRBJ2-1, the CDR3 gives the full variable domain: EPEVTQTPSHQVTQMGQEVILRCVPISNHLYFYWYRQILGQKVEFLVSFYNNEISEKSEIFDDQFSVERPDGSNFTLKIRSTKLEDSAMYFCAAGPGYNEQFFGPGTRLTVL.

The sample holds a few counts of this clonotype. This CDR3 is CASTPSGYTGELFF. The CDR3 DNA reads TGTGCCAGCACCCCTTCAGGGTACACCGGGGAGCTGTTTTTT. The chain links TRBV12-3 or TRBV12-4 to TRBJ2-2, with D maybe TRBD1 (5 bases). CDR3 length equals 14 residues. Trimming took 7 bases from V and 3 from J, leaving 12 bases between them.

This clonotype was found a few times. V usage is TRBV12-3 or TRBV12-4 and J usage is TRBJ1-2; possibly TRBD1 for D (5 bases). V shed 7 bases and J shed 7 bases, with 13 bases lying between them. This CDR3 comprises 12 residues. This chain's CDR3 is CASTYGGGGYTF. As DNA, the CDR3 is TGTGCCAGCACCTATGGGGGGGGTGGCTACACCTTC.

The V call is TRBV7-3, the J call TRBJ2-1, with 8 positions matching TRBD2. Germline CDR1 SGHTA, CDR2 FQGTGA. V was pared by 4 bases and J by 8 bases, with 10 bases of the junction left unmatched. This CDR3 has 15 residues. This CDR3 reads CASSSNPGGGYEQFF. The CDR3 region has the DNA TGTGCCAGCAGCTCGAATCCGGGAGGGGGATATGAGCAGTTCTTC.

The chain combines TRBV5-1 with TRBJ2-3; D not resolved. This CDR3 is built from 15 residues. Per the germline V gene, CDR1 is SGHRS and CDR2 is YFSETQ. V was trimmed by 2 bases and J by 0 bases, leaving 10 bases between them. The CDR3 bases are TGCGCCAGCAGCTTTGTCCAGGAAAGCACAGATACGCAGTATTTT. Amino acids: CASSFVQESTDTQYF.

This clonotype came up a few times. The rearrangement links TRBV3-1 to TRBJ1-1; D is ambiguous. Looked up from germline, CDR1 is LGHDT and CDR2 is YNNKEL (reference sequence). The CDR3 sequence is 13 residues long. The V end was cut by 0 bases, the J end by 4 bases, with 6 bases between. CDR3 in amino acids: CASSQEFTTEAFF. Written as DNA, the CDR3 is TGTGCCAGCAGCCAAGAATTTACCACTGAAGCTTTCTTT.

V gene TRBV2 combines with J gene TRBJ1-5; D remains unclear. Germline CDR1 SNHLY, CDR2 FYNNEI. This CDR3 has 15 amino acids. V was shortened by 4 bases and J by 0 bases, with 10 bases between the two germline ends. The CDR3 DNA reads TGTGCCAGCAGTGTATCCCATAATAGCAATCAGCCCCAGCATTTT. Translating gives CASSVSHNSNQPQHF. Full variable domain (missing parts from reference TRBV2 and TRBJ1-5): EPEVTQTPSHQVTQMGQEVILRCVPISNHLYFYWYRQILGQKVEFLVSFYNNEISEKSEIFDDQFSVERPDGSNFTLKIRSTKLEDSAMYFCASSVSHNSNQPQHFGDGTRLSIL.

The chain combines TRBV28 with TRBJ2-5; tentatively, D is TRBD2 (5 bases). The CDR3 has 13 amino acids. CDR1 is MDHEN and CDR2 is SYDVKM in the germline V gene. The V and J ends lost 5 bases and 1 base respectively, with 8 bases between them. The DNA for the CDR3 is TGTGCCAGCAGTACTAGACCCCAAGAGACCCAGTACTTC. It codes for CASSTRPQETQYF.

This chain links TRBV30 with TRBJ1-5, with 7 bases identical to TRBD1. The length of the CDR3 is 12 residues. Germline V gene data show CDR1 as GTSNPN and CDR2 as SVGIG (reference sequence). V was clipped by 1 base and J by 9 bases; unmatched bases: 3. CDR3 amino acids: CAWSGQGGPQHF. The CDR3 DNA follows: TGTGCCTGGAGTGGACAGGGAGGGCCCCAGCATTTT.

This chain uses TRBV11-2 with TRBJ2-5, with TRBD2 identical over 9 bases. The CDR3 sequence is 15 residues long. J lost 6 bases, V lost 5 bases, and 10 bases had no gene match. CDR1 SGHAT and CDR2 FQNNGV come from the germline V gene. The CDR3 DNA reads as TGTGCCAGCAGCCTTACCAGCGGGGGGTCGCAGACCCAGTACTTC. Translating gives CASSLTSGGSQTQYF.

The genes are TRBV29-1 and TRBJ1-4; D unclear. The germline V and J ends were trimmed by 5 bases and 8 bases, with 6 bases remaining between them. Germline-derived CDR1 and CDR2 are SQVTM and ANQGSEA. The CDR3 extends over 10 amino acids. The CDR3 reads CSVLQEKLFF. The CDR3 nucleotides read TGCAGCGTTTTACAAGAAAAACTGTTTTTT. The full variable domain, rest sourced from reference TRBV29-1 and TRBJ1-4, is SAVISQKPSRDICQRGTSLTIQCQVDSQVTMMFWYRQQPGQSLTLIATANQGSEATYESGFVIDKFPISRPNLTFSTLTVSNMSPEDSSIYLCSVLQEKLFFGSGTQLSVL.

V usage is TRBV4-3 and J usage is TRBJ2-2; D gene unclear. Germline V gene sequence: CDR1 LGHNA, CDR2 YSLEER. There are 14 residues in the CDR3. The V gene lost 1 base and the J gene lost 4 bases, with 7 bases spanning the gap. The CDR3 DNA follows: TGCGCCAGCAGCCAAGCCCCACGCACCGGGGAGCTGTTTTTT. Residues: CASSQAPRTGELFF.

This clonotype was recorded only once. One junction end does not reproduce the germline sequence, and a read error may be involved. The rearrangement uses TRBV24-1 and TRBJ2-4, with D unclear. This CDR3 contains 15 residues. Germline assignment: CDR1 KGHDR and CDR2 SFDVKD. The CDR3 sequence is CAISDLGLAKNIQYF. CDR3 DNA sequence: TGTGCCATCAGTGATTTGGGCCTTGCCAAAAACATTCAGTACTTC.

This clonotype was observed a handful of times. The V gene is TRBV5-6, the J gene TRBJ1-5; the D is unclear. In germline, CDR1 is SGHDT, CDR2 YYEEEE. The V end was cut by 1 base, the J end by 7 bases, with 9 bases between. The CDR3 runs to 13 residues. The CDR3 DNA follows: TGTGCCAGCAGCTTGCTGGGTAGGCAGCCCCAGCATTTT. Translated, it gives CASSLLGRQPQHF.

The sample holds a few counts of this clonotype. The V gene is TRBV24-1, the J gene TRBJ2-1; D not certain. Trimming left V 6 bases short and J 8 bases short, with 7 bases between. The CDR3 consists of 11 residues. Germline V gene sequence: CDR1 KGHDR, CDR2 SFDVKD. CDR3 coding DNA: TGTGCCACCAGTCTGGGCTATGAGCAGTTCTTC. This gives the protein CATSLGYEQFF.

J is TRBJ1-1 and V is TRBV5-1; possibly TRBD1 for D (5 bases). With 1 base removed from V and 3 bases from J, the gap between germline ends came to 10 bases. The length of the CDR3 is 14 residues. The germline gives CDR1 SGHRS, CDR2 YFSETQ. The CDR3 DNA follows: TGCGCCAGCAGCTTGCCCGACAGTTACACTGAAGCTTTCTTT. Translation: CASSLPDSYTEAFF.